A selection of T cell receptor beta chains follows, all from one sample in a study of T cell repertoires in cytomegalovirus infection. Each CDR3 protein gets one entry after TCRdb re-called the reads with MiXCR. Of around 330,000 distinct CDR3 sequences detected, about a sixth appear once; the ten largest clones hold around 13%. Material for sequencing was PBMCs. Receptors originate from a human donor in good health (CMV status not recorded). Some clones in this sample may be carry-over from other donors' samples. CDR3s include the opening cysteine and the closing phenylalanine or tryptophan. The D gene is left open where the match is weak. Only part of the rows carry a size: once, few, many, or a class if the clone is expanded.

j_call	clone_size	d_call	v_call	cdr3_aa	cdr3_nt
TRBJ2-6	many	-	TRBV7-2	CASSSQYSGANVLTF	TGTGCCAGCAGCTCTCAATACTCTGGGGCCAACGTCCTGACTTTC
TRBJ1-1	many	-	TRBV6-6	CASSPRTEAFF	TGTGCCAGCAGTCCCCGCACTGAAGCTTTCTTT
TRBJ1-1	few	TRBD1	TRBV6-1	CASSSSSRGGIGTEAFF	TGTGCCAGCAGTTCATCTTCTCGAGGGGGCATTGGCACTGAAGCTTTCTTT
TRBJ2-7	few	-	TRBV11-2	CASSSASHKQYF	TGTGCCAGCAGCTCCGCGTCGCACAAGCAGTACTTC
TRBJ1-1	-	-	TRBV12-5	CASATWGGVNTEAFF	TGTGCTAGTGCCACTTGGGGGGGGGTCAACACTGAAGCTTTCTTT
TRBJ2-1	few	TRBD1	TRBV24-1	CATSDSPGQGSYNEQFF	TGTGCCACCAGTGACTCCCCTGGACAGGGCTCCTACAATGAGCAGTTCTTC
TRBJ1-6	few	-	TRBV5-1	CASSLAGGPNSPLHF	TGCGCCAGCAGCTTGGCGGGGGGTCCGAATTCACCCCTCCACTTT
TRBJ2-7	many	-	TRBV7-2	CASSPEGGSRSYEQYF	TGTGCCAGCAGCCCCGAAGGGGGGTCTCGTTCCTACGAGCAGTACTTC
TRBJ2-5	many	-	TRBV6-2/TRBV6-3	CASTDPPQETQYF	TGTGCCAGCACCGACCCCCCGCAAGAGACCCAGTACTTC
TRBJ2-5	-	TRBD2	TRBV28	CASSLAAAGGETQYF	TGTGCCAGCAGTTTAGCGGCGGCGGGGGGAGAGACCCAGTACTTC
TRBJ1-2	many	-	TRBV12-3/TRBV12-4	CASSLGVTVYGYTF	TGTGCCAGCAGTTTAGGGGTGACAGTCTATGGCTACACCTTC
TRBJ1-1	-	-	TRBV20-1	CSARDVGRDNTEAFF	TGCAGTGCTAGAGATGTGGGCAGGGACAACACTGAAGCTTTCTTT
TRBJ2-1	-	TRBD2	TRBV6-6	CASSYSSGLVLYNEQFF	TGTGCCAGCAGTTACTCTTCGGGACTAGTTTTGTACAATGAGCAGTTCTTC
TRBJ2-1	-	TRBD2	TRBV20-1	CSARDPGGYNEQFF	TGCAGTGCTAGGGATCCGGGGGGCTACAATGAGCAGTTCTTC
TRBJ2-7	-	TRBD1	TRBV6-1	CASRSRGPYEQYF	TGTGCCAGCAGGTCCAGGGGGCCCTACGAGCAGTACTTC
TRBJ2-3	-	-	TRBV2	CASRDGTSTDTQYF	TGTGCCAGCAGGGACGGGACTAGCACAGATACGCAGTATTTT
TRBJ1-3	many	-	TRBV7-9	CASSLKETDTIYF	TGTGCCAGCAGCTTAAAGGAGACGGACACCATATATTTT
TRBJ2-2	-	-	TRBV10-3	CAITSGARATGELFF	TGTGCCATCACTTCTGGGGCCAGGGCCACCGGGGAGCTGTTTTTT